This T cell receptor (beta chain) was profiled in a study of blood T cell repertoires in COVID-19. Study overall: Sites in the United States, Italy and Spain provided acute and convalescent COVID-19 samples. T cells, B-cell-depleted T cells, or PBMCs provided the cDNA or gDNA that served as material.

Authors' processing steps: Amplification of reference gene primers provided the estimated nucleated cell counts. This table comes from immunoSEQ multiplex PCR, and its TCRdb copy is limited to in-frame clones, with some not included. V and J calls and clone size come straight from that table; D and trimming were deduced from the DNA. The sample holds 25,000 to 30,000 clones, 81% seen once. V lost 6 bases and J lost 1, with 12 bases in between. CDR1 and CDR2 (germline): LGHNT, FRNRAP. There are 14 residues in the CDR3. This chain connects TRBV12-5 to TRBJ1-1; a possible D gene is TRBD1 (6 bases). This receptor was identified in a woman aged 55-69 years with acute or convalescent COVID-19. Material: peripheral blood. Written as DNA, the CDR3 is TGTGCTAGTGGCCTCAGGGGTGGGAACACTGAAGCTTTCTTT. Its translation: CASGLRGGNTEAFF. Full variable domain (rest looked up from reference TRBV12-5 and TRBJ1-1): DARVTQTPRHKVTEMGQEVTMRCQPILGHNTVFWYRQTMMQGLELLAYFRNRAPLDDSGMPKDRFSAEMPDATLATLKIQPSEPRDSAVYFCASGLRGGNTEAFFGQGTRLTVV.